One sample yielded the 5 T cell receptor beta chains listed below, sequenced in a study of Tregs in tolerant kidney transplant recipients. Profiled with immunoSEQ multiplex PCR; TCRdb holds only in-frame clones, not every one. With 45,000 to 55,000 clones in the sample, the ten largest clones hold about 0.85%. Sequencing was performed on CD4+ T cells from blood, taken before the transplant. Source of these receptors: a human donor who received a combined kidney and bone marrow transplant.

As regards this clone: The read is 3 residues too short to cover the CDR3 end, so that end is filled in from the germline J gene. The rearrangement uses TRBV5-1 and TRBJ2-3, with 7 nucleotides matching TRBD2. The CDR3 loop spans 15 amino acids. Germline V lookup: CDR1 SGHRS, CDR2 YFSETQ. After removal of 1 base from V and 6 bases from J, the junction contained 8 bases not matched to a gene. The CDR3 reads CASSLSSGLADTQYF. The DNA read from the CDR3 is TGCGCCAGCAGCTTGAGTAGCGGGCTGGCGGATACG.

About this clone itself: The CDR3 end is not reached by the read, which stops 3 residues before it; the germline J gene fills it in. The chain recombines TRBV2 with TRBJ1-6, with TRBD1 identical over 11 bases. Germline assignment: CDR1 SNHLY and CDR2 FYNNEI. The trim removed 6 bases at V and 10 bases at J, leaving 14 bases unmatched. This CDR3 region has 17 residues. The sequenced part of the CDR3 DNA is TGTGCCAGCAGGGATCCGGGACAGGGGGGGGGATACTCACCC. Protein product: CASRDPGQGGGYSP. The whole CDR3 is CASRDPGQGGGYSPLHF.

As for this clone: The read ends 3 residues shy of where the CDR3 ends; the end is completed using the germline J gene. This chain connects TRBV11-2 to TRBJ1-3; D uncertain. Germline CDR1 and CDR2: SGHAT and FQNNGV. CDR3 length: 13 amino acids. Trimming removed 2 bases at V and 2 bases at J, with 4 bases between. The sequenced part of the CDR3 DNA is TGTGCCAGCAGCTTAACAGCTGGAAACACC. Amino acids: CASSLTAGNT. The complete CDR3 protein is CASSLTAGNTIYF.

Turning to this clone: The observed sequence ends 3 residues before the CDR3 terminus, with the missing tail filled in from the germline J gene. The chain joins TRBV29-1 to TRBJ1-1; 7 bases are a match to TRBD1. In germline, CDR1 is SQVTM, CDR2 ANQGSEA. This CDR3 is 13 amino acids long. The J segment lost 3 bases and the V segment lost 5 bases, leaving 6 bases of the junction unmatched. CDR3 in amino acids: CSVSRGRDTEAFF. CDR3 DNA, as far as it was read: TGCAGCGTTAGTAGGGGGCGGGACACTGAA.

For this clone: From the germline J gene comes the end of the CDR3, since the read stops 3 residues before it. The rearrangement uses TRBV12-3 or TRBV12-4 and TRBJ1-2; no clear D gene. The CDR3 length is 13 residues. Trimming took 0 bases from V and 3 from J, leaving 5 bases between them. The covered CDR3 bases are TGTGCCAGCAGTTTAGCTCGGGACTATGGC. Translation gives CASSLARDYG. The whole CDR3 sequence is CASSLARDYGYTF.